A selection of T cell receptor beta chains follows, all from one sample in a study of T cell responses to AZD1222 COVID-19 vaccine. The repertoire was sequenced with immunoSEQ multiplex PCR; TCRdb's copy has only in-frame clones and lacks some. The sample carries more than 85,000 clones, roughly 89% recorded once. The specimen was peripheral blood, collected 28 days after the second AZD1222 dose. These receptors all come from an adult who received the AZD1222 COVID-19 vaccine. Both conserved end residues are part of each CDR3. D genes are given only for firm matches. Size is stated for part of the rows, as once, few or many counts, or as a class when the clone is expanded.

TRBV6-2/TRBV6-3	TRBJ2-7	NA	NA	TGTGCCAGCAGTTACGCCTACCGAAGAGTGCAGTACTTC	CASSYAYRRVQYF
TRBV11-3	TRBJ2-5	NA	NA	TGTGCCAGCAGCTTAGATCGGGCCCGGAGGGCAGCAGAAGAGACCCAGTACTTC	CASSLDRARRAAEETQYF
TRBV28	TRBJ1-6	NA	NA	TGTGCCAGCAGTTCTCCAGGGTATTCCTATAATTCACCCCTCCACTTT	CASSSPGYSYNSPLHF
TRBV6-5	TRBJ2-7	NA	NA	TGTGCCAGCAGTTACGATCTAGCTCAGACCCACGAGCAGTACTTC	CASSYDLAQTHEQYF
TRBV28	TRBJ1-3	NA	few	TGTGCCAGCACCGCAGGGCTCTCTGGAAACACCATATATTTT	CASTAGLSGNTIYF
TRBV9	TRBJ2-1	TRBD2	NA	TGTGCCAGCAGCGTAGAGATAGCGGGGTACAATGAGCAGTTCTTC	CASSVEIAGYNEQFF
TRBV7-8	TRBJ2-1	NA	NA	TGTGCCAGCAGCGAGAGGGGAAACTCCTACAATGAGCAGTTCTTC	CASSERGNSYNEQFF
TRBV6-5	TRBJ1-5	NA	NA	TGTGCCAGCAGTTACTCTTGGTCTAATCAGCCCCAGCATTTT	CASSYSWSNQPQHF
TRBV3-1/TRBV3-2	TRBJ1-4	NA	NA	TGTGCCAGCAGCCCAGTAACGGGAGGGATCAATGAAAAACTGTTTTTT	CASSPVTGGINEKLFF
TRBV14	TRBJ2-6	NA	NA	TGTGCCAGCAGCCAAGTATACTCTGGGGCCAACGTCCTGACTTTC	CASSQVYSGANVLTF
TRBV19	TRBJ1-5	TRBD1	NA	TGTGCCAGTAGTATGGGACAGAATCAGCCCCAGCATTTT	CASSMGQNQPQHF
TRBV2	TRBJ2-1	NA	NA	TGTGCCAGCAGTCTCCCGACAGCAGCCTCCTACAATGAGCAGTTCTTC	CASSLPTAASYNEQFF
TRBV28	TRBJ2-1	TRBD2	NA	TGTGCCAGCAGTCCACTAGCGGGAGCCTCCAATGAGCAGTTCTTC	CASSPLAGASNEQFF